This paragraph reports one TCR beta chain. The antigen this receptor binds is unknown. No much larger clone is present one base from it, and per-base qualities are unavailable. Receptors were amplified or captured by the immunoSEQ multiplex PCR assay. DNA was isolated using Qiagen DNeasy or QIAamp micro DNA kits, and TCRB was sequenced using the Adaptive Biotechnology human TCRB sequencing kit. Sequencing of TCRB libraries was performed on an Illumina MiSeq. In the original analysis: The kit provider's software was used to analyze TCRB sequence data, and Fisher's exact test was used to test clonotype templates for tumor enrichment. TCRdb limited this immuneACCESS table to in-frame rearrangements with V and J called. A share of clones is missing; checked studies link under half to unresolved V genes, and the rest is unexplained. Clonal size and the V and J genes are those of that table, whereas D and trimming came from the DNA. For this sample the table gives roughly 9,800 clones, of which around three fifths were detected only once. Of the sample, approximately 15% is held by the ten largest clones.

Non-adjacent lung tissue was taken as far as possible from the malignant lesion, at least 3 cm away, from the same resection. This entry comes from a study of CD4 T cells in lung cancer (dated by TCRdb to the late 2010s). As for the study more broadly: In the study, blood T cells of NSCLC patients were screened for responses to candidate mutation-encoded neoepitopes, and neoantigen-specific CD4+ T-cell clones and TCRs were isolated. Before blood donation, patients had received treatments including platinum chemotherapy, and some received nivolumab or pembrolizumab. A few patients undergoing curative-intent resections for stage I-III non-small cell lung cancer provided the tumor and non-adjacent lung tissue. The frequency of neoantigen-specific clonotypes in tumor resections, non-adjacent lung and cultured T-cell products was followed using TCRB deep sequencing. The patients who underwent resection had lung adenocarcinoma or squamous cell carcinoma, were aged 60 to 69 when blood was donated, and were mostly former smokers. Overall results and qualifications from the work: Some responses derived from blood might reflect in vitro priming of naive T cells or cross-reactivity instead of memory responses to the cancer.

V is clipped by 0 bases and J by 0 bases, and the sequence between their germline boundaries is 7 bases long. The CDR3 runs 15 amino acids, cysteine and phenylalanine included. The kept DNA is CDR3 alone, 45 bases in frame from the first base. The germline V gene encodes CDR1 SGHDT and CDR2 YYEEEE. The chain is assembled from TRBV5-6 and TRBJ1-3; a confident D gene designation cannot be given. The clonotype comes from a man aged 60 to 69 with non-small cell lung cancer. Source material: normal lung tissue taken away from the tumor. The bases are TGTGCCAGCAGCTTGGATCTAAGCTCTGGAAACACCATATATTTT. The resulting protein is CASSLDLSSGNTIYF.